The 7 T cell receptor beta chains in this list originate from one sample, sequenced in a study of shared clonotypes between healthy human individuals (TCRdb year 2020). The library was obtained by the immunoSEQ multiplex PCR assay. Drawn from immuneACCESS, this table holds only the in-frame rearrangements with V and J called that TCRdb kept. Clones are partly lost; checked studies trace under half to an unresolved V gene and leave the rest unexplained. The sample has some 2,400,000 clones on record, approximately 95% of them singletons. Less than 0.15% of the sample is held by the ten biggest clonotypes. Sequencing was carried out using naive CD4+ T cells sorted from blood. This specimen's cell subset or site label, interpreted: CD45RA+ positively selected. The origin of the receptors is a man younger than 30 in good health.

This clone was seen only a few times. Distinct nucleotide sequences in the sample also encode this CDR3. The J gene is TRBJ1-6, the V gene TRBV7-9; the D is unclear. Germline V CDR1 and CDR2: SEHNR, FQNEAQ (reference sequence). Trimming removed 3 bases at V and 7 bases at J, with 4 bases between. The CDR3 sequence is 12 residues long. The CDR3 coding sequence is TGTGCCAGCAGCTTTCCGAATTCACCCCTCCACTTT. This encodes CASSFPNSPLHF. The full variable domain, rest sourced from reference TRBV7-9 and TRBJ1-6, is DTGVSQNPRHKITKRGQNVTFRCDPISEHNRLYWYRQTLGQGPEFLTYFQNEAQLEKSRLLSDRFSAERPKGSFSTLEIQRTEQGDSAMYLCASSFPNSPLHFGNGTRLTVT.

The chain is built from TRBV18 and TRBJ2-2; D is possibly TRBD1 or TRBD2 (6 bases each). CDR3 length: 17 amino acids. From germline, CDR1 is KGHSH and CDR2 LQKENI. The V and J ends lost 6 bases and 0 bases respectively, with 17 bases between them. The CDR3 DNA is TGTGCCAGCTCCCCCGGATACGGGGGCCCGAACACCGGGGAGCTGTTTTTT. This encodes CASSPGYGGPNTGELFF.

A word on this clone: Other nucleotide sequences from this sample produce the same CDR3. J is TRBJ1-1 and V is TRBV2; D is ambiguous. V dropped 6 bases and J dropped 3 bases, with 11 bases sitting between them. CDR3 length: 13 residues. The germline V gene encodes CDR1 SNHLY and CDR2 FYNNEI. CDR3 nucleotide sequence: TGTGCCAGCAGAGAGACGGCTTACACTGAAGCTTTCTTT. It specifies CASRETAYTEAFF.

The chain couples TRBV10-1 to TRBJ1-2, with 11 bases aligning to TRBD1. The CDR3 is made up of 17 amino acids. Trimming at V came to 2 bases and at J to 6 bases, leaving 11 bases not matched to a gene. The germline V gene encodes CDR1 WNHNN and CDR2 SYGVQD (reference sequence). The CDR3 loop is CASSETRTGGPSNGYTF. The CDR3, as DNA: TGCGCCAGCAGTGAGACCCGGACAGGGGGCCCATCGAATGGCTACACCTTC.

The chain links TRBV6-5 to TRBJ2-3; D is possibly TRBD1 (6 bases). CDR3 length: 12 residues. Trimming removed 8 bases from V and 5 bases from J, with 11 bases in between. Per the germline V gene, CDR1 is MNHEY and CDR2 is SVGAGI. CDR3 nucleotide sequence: TGTGCCAGCGGAGACAGGCGAGATACGCAGTATTTT. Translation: CASGDRRDTQYF.

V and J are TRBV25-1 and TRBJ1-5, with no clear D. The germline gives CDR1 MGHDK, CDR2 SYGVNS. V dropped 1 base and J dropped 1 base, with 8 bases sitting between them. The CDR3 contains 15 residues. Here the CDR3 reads CASSESGWSNQPQHF. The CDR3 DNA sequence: TGTGCCAGCAGTGAATCGGGGTGGAGCAATCAGCCCCAGCATTTT.

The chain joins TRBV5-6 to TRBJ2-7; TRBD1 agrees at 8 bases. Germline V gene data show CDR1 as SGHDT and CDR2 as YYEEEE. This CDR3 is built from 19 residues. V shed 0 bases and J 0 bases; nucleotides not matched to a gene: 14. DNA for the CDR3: TGTGCCAGCAGCTTGGAAGGCACCGCGACAGGGGAGAGCTCCTACGAGCAGTACTTC. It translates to CASSLEGTATGESSYEQYF.